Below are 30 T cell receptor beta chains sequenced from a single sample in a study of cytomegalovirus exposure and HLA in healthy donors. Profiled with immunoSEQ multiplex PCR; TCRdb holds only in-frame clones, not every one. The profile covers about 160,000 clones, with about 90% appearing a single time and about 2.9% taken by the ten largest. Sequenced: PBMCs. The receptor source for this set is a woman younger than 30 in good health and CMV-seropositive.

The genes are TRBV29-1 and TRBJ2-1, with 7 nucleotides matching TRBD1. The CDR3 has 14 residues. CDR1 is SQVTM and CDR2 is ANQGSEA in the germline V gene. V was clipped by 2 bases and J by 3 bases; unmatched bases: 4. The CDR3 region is CSVESRQGYNEQFF. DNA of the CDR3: TGCAGCGTTGAATCCCGACAGGGCTACAATGAGCAGTTCTTC.

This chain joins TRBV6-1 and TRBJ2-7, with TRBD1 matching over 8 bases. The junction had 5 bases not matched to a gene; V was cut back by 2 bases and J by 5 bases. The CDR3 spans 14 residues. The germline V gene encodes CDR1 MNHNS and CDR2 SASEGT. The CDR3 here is CASSETGGRNEQYF. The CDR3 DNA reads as TGTGCCAGCAGTGAAACAGGGGGAAGGAACGAGCAGTACTTC.

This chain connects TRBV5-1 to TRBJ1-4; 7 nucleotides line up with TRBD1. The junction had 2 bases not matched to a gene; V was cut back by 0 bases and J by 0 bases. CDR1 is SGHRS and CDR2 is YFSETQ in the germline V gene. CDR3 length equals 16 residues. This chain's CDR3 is CASSLGQGATNEKLFF. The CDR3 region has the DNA TGCGCCAGCAGCTTGGGACAGGGCGCAACTAATGAAAAACTGTTTTTT.

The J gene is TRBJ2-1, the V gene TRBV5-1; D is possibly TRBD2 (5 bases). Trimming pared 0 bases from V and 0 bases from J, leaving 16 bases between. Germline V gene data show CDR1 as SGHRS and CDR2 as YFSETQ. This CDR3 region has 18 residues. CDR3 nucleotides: TGCGCCAGCAGCTTGGGGCTGTTTCCTAGCAGCTCCTACAATGAGCAGTTCTTC. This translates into CASSLGLFPSSSYNEQFF.

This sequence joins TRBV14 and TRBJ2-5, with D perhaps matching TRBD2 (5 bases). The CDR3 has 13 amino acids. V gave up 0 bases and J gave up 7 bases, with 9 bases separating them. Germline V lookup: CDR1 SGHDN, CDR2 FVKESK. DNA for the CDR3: TGTGCCAGCAGCCAAGATAGGGCGGGGACCCAGTACTTC. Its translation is CASSQDRAGTQYF. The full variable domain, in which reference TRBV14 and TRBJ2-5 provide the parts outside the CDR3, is EAGVTQFPSHSVIEKGQTVTLRCDPISGHDNLYWYRRVMGKEIKFLLHFVKESKQDESGMPNNRFLAERTGGTYSTLKVQPAELEDSGVYFCASSQDRAGTQYFGPGTRLLVL.

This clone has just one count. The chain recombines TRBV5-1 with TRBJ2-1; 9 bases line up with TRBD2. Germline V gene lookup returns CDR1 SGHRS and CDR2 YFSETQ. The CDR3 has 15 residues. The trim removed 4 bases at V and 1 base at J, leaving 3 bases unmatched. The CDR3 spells CASSTLAGSYNEQFF. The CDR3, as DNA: TGCGCCAGCAGCACCCTAGCGGGGTCCTACAATGAGCAGTTCTTC.

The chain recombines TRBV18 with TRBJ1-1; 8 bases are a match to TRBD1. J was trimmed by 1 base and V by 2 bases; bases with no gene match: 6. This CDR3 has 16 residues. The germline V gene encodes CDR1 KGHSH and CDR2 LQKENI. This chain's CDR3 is CASSPRGGTGNTEAFF. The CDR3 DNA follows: TGTGCCAGCTCACCAAGGGGCGGGACAGGGAACACTGAAGCTTTCTTT.

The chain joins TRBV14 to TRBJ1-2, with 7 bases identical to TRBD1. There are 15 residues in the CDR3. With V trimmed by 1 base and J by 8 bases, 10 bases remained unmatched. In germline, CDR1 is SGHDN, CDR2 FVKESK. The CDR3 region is CASSQALGGTRGYTF. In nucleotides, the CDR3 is TGTGCCAGCAGCCAAGCTCTAGGGGGCACAAGAGGCTACACCTTC.

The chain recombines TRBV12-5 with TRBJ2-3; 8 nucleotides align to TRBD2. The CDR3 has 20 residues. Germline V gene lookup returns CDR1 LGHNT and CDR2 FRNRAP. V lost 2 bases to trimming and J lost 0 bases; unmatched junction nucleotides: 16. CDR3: CASGLYSRGLAIPSTDTQYF. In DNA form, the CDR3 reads TGTGCTAGTGGTTTGTATAGCAGAGGACTAGCTATACCCAGCACAGATACGCAGTATTTT.

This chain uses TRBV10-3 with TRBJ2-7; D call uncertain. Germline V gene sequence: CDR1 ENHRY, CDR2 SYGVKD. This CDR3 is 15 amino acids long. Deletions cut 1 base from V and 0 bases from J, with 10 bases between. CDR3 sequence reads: CAISEFGRSSYEQYF. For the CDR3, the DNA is TGTGCCATCAGTGAGTTTGGCAGAAGCTCCTACGAGCAGTACTTC.

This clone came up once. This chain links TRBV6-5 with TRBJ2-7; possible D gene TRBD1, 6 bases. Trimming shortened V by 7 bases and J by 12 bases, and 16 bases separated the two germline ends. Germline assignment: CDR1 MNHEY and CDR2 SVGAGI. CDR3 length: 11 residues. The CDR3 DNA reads TGTGCCAGCACGGAAAACAGGGAGTGGTACTTC. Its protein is CASTENREWYF.

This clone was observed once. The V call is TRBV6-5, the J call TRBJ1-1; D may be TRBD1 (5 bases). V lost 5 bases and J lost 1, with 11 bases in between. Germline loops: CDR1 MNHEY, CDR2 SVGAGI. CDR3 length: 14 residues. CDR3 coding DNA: TGTGCCAGCAGTCGTCGACAGAGGAACACTGAAGCTTTCTTT. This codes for CASSRRQRNTEAFF.

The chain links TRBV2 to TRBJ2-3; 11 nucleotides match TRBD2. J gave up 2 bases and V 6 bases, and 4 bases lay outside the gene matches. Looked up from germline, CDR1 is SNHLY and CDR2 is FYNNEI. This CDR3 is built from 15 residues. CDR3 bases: TGTGCCAGCAGGGCTAGCGGGGGGTACACAGATACGCAGTATTTT. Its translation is CASRASGGYTDTQYF.

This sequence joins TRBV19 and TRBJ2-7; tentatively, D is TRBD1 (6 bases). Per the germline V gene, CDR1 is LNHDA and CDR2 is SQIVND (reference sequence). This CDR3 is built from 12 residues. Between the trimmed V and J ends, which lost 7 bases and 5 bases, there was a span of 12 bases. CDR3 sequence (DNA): TGTGCCAGTAATCAGGGGAGAGACGAGCAGTACTTC. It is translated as CASNQGRDEQYF. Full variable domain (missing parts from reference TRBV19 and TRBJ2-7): DGGITQSPKYLFRKEGQNVTLSCEQNLNHDAMYWYRQDPGQGLRLIYYSQIVNDFQKGDIAEGYSVSREKKESFPLTVTSAQKNPTAFYLCASNQGRDEQYFGPGTRLTVT.

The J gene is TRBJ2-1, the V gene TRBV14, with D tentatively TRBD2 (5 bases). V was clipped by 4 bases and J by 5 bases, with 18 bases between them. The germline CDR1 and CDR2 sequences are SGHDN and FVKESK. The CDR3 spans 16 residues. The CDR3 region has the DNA TGTGCCAGCAGCCCCCTGCGGACTTCCCCCCACAATGAGCAGTTCTTC. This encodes CASSPLRTSPHNEQFF.

CDR3 residues: CASSQTDYGYTF. DNA for the CDR3: TGTGCCAGCAGCCAGACAGACTATGGCTACACCTTC. The rearrangement joins TRBV6-6 to TRBJ1-2; D is possibly TRBD1 (5 bases). Trimming took off 6 bases at V and 3 bases at J, with 8 bases between the two ends. The CDR3 contains 12 residues. Germline V CDR1 and CDR2: MNHNY, SVGAGI (reference sequence).

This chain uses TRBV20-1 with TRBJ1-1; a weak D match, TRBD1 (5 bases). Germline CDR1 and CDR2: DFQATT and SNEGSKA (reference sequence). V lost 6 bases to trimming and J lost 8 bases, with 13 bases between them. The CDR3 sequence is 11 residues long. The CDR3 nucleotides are TGCAGTGCCCTTGCGGGGGGAGAAGCTTTCTTT. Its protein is CSALAGGEAFF.

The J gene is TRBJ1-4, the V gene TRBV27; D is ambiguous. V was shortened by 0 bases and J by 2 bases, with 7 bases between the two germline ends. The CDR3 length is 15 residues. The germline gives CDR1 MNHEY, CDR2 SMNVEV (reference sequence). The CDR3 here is CASSLSPRTNEKLFF. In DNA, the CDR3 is TGTGCCAGCAGTTTATCACCTCGGACTAATGAAAAACTGTTTTTT.

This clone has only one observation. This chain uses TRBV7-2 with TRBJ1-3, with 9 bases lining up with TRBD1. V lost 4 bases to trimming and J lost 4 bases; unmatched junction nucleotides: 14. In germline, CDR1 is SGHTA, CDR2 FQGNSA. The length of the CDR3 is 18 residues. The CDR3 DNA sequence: TGTGCCAGCAGCTCCCTCCAACAACAGGGGGCGAGAGGAAACACCATATATTTT. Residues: CASSSLQQQGARGNTIYF. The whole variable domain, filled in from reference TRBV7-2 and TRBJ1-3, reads GAGVSQSPSNKVTEKGKDVELRCDPISGHTALYWYRQSLGQGLEFLIYFQGNSAPDKSGLPSDRFSAERTGGSVSTLTIQRTQQEDSAVYLCASSSLQQQGARGNTIYFGEGSWLTVV.

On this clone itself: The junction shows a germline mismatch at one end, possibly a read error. DNA for the CDR3: TGTGCCAGCAGTTACCTGACAGGGGGCGCGCGGTGGGCCTTC. Translating gives CASSYLTGGARWAF. This chain uses TRBV6-5 with TRBJ1-2; 10 nucleotides line up with TRBD1. The germline V gene encodes CDR1 MNHEY and CDR2 SVGAGI. The CDR3 spans 14 residues.

CDR3 in DNA: TGTGCCAGCAGCCCTAACAGGGGAGGCAATCAGCCCCAGCATTTT. Encoded protein: CASSPNRGGNQPQHF. The V call is TRBV11-2, the J call TRBJ1-5; the match to TRBD1 covers 7 bases. J lost 2 bases, V lost 5 bases, and 6 bases had no gene match. The CDR3 loop spans 15 amino acids. Germline loops: CDR1 SGHAT, CDR2 FQNNGV. Supplemented by reference TRBV11-2 and TRBJ1-5, the full variable domain reads EAGVAQSPRYKIIEKRQSVAFWCNPISGHATLYWYQQILGQGPKLLIQFQNNGVVDDSQLPKDRFSAERLKGVDSTLKIQPAKLEDSAVYLCASSPNRGGNQPQHFGDGTRLSIL.

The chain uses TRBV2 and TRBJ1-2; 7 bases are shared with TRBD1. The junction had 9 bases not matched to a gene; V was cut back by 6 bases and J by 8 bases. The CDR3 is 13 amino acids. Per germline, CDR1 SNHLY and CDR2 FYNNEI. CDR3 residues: CASRKGQAYGYTF. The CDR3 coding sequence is TGTGCCAGCAGGAAAGGACAGGCTTACGGCTACACCTTC. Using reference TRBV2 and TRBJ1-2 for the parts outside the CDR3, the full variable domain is EPEVTQTPSHQVTQMGQEVILRCVPISNHLYFYWYRQILGQKVEFLVSFYNNEISEKSEIFDDQFSVERPDGSNFTLKIRSTKLEDSAMYFCASRKGQAYGYTFGSGTRLTVV.

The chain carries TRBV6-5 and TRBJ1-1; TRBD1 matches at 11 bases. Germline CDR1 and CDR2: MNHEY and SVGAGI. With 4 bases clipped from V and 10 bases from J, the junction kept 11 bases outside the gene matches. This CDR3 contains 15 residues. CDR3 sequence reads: CASSSRGDRGFGAFF. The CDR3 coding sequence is TGTGCCAGCAGTTCCCGAGGGGACAGGGGGTTCGGAGCTTTCTTT.

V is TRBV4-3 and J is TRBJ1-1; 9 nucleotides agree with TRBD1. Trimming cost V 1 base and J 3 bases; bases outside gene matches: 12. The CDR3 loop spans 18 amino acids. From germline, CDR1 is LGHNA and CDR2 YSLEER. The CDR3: CASSQGPPQRTGDTEAFF. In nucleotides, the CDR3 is TGCGCCAGCAGCCAAGGTCCTCCCCAGAGGACAGGGGACACTGAAGCTTTCTTT.

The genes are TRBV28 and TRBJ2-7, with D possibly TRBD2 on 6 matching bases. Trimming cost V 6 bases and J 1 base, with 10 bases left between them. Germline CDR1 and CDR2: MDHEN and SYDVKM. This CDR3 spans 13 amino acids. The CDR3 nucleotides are TGTGCCAGCAGAGAGACTAGTTCCTACGAGCAGTACTTC. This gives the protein CASRETSSYEQYF. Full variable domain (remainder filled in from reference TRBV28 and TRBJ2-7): DVKVTQSSRYLVKRTGEKVFLECVQDMDHENMFWYRQDPGLGLRLIYFSYDVKMKEKGDIPEGYSVSREKKERFSLILESASTNQTSMYLCASRETSSYEQYFGPGTRLTVT.

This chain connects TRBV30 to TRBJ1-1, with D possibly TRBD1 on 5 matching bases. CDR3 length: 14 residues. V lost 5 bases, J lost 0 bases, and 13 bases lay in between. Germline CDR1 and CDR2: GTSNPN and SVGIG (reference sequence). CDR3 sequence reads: CAWERQFMNTEAFF. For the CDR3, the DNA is TGTGCCTGGGAACGACAGTTCATGAACACTGAAGCTTTCTTT.

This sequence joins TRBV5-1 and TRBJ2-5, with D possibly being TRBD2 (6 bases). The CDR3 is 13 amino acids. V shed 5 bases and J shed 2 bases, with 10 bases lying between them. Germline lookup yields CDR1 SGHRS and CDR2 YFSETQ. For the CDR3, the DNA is TGCGCCAGCAGTGGCGGGGAACAAGAGACCCAGTACTTC. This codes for CASSGGEQETQYF.

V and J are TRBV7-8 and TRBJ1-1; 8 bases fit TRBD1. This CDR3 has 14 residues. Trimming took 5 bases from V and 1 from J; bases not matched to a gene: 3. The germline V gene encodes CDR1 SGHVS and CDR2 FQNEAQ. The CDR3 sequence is CASSAGGSNTEAFF. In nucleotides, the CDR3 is TGTGCCAGCAGCGCAGGGGGCTCGAACACTGAAGCTTTCTTT.

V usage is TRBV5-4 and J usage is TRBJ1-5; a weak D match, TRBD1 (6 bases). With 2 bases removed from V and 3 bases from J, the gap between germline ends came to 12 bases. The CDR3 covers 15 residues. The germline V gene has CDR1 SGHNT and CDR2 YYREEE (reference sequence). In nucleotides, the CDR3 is TGTGCCAGCAGCTTCCGGGGGGCCCCCAATCAGCCCCAGCATTTT. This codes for CASSFRGAPNQPQHF.

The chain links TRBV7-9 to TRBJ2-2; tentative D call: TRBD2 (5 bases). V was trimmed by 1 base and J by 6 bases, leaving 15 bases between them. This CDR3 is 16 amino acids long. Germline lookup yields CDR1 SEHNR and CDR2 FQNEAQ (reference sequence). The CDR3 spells CASSLVRGMRAGELFF. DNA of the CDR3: TGTGCCAGCAGCTTAGTGAGAGGGATGAGGGCCGGGGAGCTGTTTTTT.